This T cell receptor beta chain was captured in a study of T cell changes during pregnancy in multiple sclerosis. The assay was immunoSEQ multiplex PCR, and TCRdb's table has in-frame clones only and misses some. Seen here are tens of thousands of clones, around nine tenths observed once, and the top ten hold approximately 1.1%. Germline V gives CDR1 MNHEY, CDR2 SMNVEV (reference sequence). CDR3 length equals 16 residues. Trimming pared 1 base from V and 1 base from J, leaving 12 bases between. The clonotype comes from a female donor with multiple sclerosis, enrolled in a pregnancy study. This chain uses TRBV27 with TRBJ2-3; a possible D gene is TRBD1 (6 bases). The sequencing used peripheral blood, collected in the third trimester of pregnancy. The CDR3 DNA is TGTGCCAGCAGTTTATGGCTAGGGGGAGGCACAGATACGCAGTATTTT. This sequence encodes CASSLWLGGGTDTQYF.